These T cell receptor beta chains were read from a single sample in a study of blood T cell repertoires in COVID-19. Data came from immunoSEQ multiplex PCR; TCRdb stores just in-frame clones and leaves some out. The table includes about 180,000 clones, more than 75% detected once. Specimen: PBMCs or T cells enriched from blood (not recorded which). These receptors were obtained from a man in his 60s who had been exposed to COVID-19. CDR3s include the opening cysteine and the closing phenylalanine or tryptophan. The order of the fields is V gene, J gene, D gene, clone size, CDR3 DNA, CDR3 protein. The D gene is left open where the match is weak. Expanded clones are given a class, and other clones once, few, many or no size at all.

V gene: TRBV7-2; J gene: TRBJ2-1; D gene: TRBD2; clone size: -; CDR3 DNA: TGTGCCAGCAGCTTGTCTCTAAGCGGGAGGGGGAATGAGCAGTTCTTC; CDR3 protein: CASSLSLSGRGNEQFF
V gene: TRBV4-1; J gene: TRBJ2-7; D gene: -; clone size: -; CDR3 DNA: TGCGCCAGCAGCCAAGTACTAGCCCCTCTCTCCTACGAGCAGTACTTC; CDR3 protein: CASSQVLAPLSYEQYF
V gene: TRBV27; J gene: TRBJ1-6; D gene: -; clone size: few; CDR3 DNA: TGTGCCAGCAGTTTAGAATTGTTCAGGCAGGGGAGCTCCTATAATTCACCCCTCCACTTT; CDR3 protein: CASSLELFRQGSSYNSPLHF
V gene: TRBV30; J gene: TRBJ2-1; D gene: -; clone size: -; CDR3 DNA: TGTGCCTGGAGTATGTCGTTTTATGAGCAGTTCTTC; CDR3 protein: CAWSMSFYEQFF
V gene: TRBV5-1; J gene: TRBJ2-2; D gene: TRBD2; clone size: -; CDR3 DNA: TGCGCCAGCAGCGGGGGACTAGCGGTCACCGGGGAGCTGTTTTTT; CDR3 protein: CASSGGLAVTGELFF
V gene: TRBV5-1; J gene: TRBJ2-7; D gene: -; clone size: few; CDR3 DNA: TGCGCCAGCAGCTTTAGTGGGGCCGTGCAACCCGAGCAGTACTTC; CDR3 protein: CASSFSGAVQPEQYF
V gene: TRBV6-5; J gene: TRBJ1-5; D gene: TRBD1; clone size: -; CDR3 DNA: TGTGCCAGCATTAGGACAGGTCTGGGGCAGCCCCAGCATTTT; CDR3 protein: CASIRTGLGQPQHF
V gene: TRBV24-1; J gene: TRBJ2-1; D gene: -; clone size: -; CDR3 DNA: TGTGCCACCAGTGATCCGGTCCCGGTGAGGTCCTACAATGAGCAGTTCTTC; CDR3 protein: CATSDPVPVRSYNEQFF
V gene: TRBV7-8; J gene: TRBJ1-2; D gene: -; clone size: -; CDR3 DNA: TGTGCCAGCAGCTTAGAAGCCAGGGCGAGGAACTATGGCTACACCTTC; CDR3 protein: CASSLEARARNYGYTF
V gene: TRBV5-4; J gene: TRBJ2-5; D gene: -; clone size: -; CDR3 DNA: TGTGCCACCGCTGCTGCAGGGAGGGAGACCCAGTACTTC; CDR3 protein: CATAAAGRETQYF
V gene: TRBV28; J gene: TRBJ2-7; D gene: -; clone size: -; CDR3 DNA: TGTGCCAGCAGTCTCGGGATTTACGAGCAGTACTTC; CDR3 protein: CASSLGIYEQYF
V gene: TRBV7-2; J gene: TRBJ2-1; D gene: TRBD2; clone size: -; CDR3 DNA: TGTGCCAGCAGCTTAGCGGGACTAGCGGACAATGAGCAGTTCTTC; CDR3 protein: CASSLAGLADNEQFF
V gene: TRBV5-6; J gene: TRBJ1-1; D gene: -; clone size: -; CDR3 DNA: TGTGCCAGCAGCTTGGTTCCAGGGAGGGGCACTGAAGCTTTCTTT; CDR3 protein: CASSLVPGRGTEAFF
V gene: TRBV27; J gene: TRBJ2-2; D gene: -; clone size: -; CDR3 DNA: TGTGCCAGCAGTTTATCGCAGAGGGAGCTGTTTTTT; CDR3 protein: CASSLSQRELFF
V gene: TRBV4-2; J gene: TRBJ2-3; D gene: TRBD2; clone size: -; CDR3 DNA: TGTGCCAGCAGCCAAGAGGTCAGAAGGACTAGAGTAAATACGCAGTATTTT; CDR3 protein: CASSQEVRRTRVNTQYF
V gene: TRBV6-5; J gene: TRBJ1-2; D gene: TRBD1; clone size: -; CDR3 DNA: TGTGCCAGCAGTTACGTACAGGGGCTGGATGGCTACACCTTC; CDR3 protein: CASSYVQGLDGYTF
V gene: TRBV29-1; J gene: TRBJ1-2; D gene: -; clone size: -; CDR3 DNA: TGCAGCGTTGACCGAAACCGGGCTAACTATGGCTACACCTTC; CDR3 protein: CSVDRNRANYGYTF
V gene: TRBV5-4; J gene: TRBJ2-1; D gene: TRBD2; clone size: few; CDR3 DNA: TGTGCCAGCAGCTTGAGTAGCGGGAGTTTCTACAATGAGCAGTTCTTC; CDR3 protein: CASSLSSGSFYNEQFF
V gene: TRBV21-1; J gene: TRBJ2-5; D gene: -; clone size: few; CDR3 DNA: TGTGCCAGCAGCATTGCTAGCGGGAGATCGTACCAAGAGACCCAGTACTTC; CDR3 protein: CASSIASGRSYQETQYF
V gene: TRBV5-1; J gene: TRBJ2-7; D gene: -; clone size: -; CDR3 DNA: TGCGCCAGCAGCCTGGGACTGGCATTCTACGAGCAGTACTTC; CDR3 protein: CASSLGLAFYEQYF
V gene: TRBV30; J gene: TRBJ1-5; D gene: TRBD1; clone size: -; CDR3 DNA: TGTGCCTGGAGTGTGCTTCAGGGGGCTCAGCCCCAGCATTTT; CDR3 protein: CAWSVLQGAQPQHF
V gene: TRBV4-1; J gene: TRBJ1-4; D gene: TRBD1; clone size: few; CDR3 DNA: TGCGCCAGCAGCCAAGAGCAGGGGGCTAATGAAAAACTGTTTTTT; CDR3 protein: CASSQEQGANEKLFF
V gene: TRBV29-1; J gene: TRBJ2-1; D gene: TRBD1; clone size: -; CDR3 DNA: TGCAGCGTTGCGGACAGGGAACCAAGCTCCTACAATGAGCAGTTCTTC; CDR3 protein: CSVADREPSSYNEQFF
V gene: TRBV27; J gene: TRBJ2-5; D gene: TRBD1; clone size: medium-sized; CDR3 DNA: TGTGCCAGCAGCGGACAGGGGTTAGAGACCCAGTACTTC; CDR3 protein: CASSGQGLETQYF
V gene: TRBV2; J gene: TRBJ2-3; D gene: TRBD1; clone size: -; CDR3 DNA: TGTGCCAGCAGCCTCCGGACAGGGTGGAAAGATACGCAGTATTTT; CDR3 protein: CASSLRTGWKDTQYF
V gene: TRBV9; J gene: TRBJ1-2; D gene: TRBD1; clone size: few; CDR3 DNA: TGTGCCAGCAGCCAAACCGGACAGGGGTCTTATGGCTACACCTTC; CDR3 protein: CASSQTGQGSYGYTF
V gene: TRBV6-5; J gene: TRBJ2-7; D gene: TRBD2; clone size: -; CDR3 DNA: TGTGCCAGCAGTTACCGGACTAGCGGAACCTACGAGCAGTACTTC; CDR3 protein: CASSYRTSGTYEQYF
V gene: TRBV6-6; J gene: TRBJ2-7; D gene: -; clone size: -; CDR3 DNA: TGTGCCAGCAGCCGACCCTTGAGGGGGTCCCCCTCCTACGAGCAGTACTTC; CDR3 protein: CASSRPLRGSPSYEQYF
V gene: TRBV30; J gene: TRBJ1-5; D gene: -; clone size: -; CDR3 DNA: TGTGCCTGGAGTGTAGACAGGTTGAGCAATCAGCCCCAGCATTTT; CDR3 protein: CAWSVDRLSNQPQHF
V gene: TRBV7-8; J gene: TRBJ2-2; D gene: TRBD2; clone size: -; CDR3 DNA: TGTGCCAGCAGCTTTCGGTTCAGCGGGAGGGCGAACACCGGGGAGCTGTTTTTT; CDR3 protein: CASSFRFSGRANTGELFF
V gene: TRBV30; J gene: TRBJ1-2; D gene: -; clone size: -; CDR3 DNA: TGTGCCTGGAGGGATCAGGGTAACTATGGCTACACCTTC; CDR3 protein: CAWRDQGNYGYTF
V gene: TRBV28; J gene: TRBJ2-7; D gene: -; clone size: -; CDR3 DNA: TGTGCCAGCCAAAGGGGAACCGAGCAGTACTTC; CDR3 protein: CASQRGTEQYF
V gene: TRBV13; J gene: TRBJ2-2; D gene: -; clone size: -; CDR3 DNA: TGTGCCAGCAGCCCGCCTCCAGGGACCGGGGAGCTGTTTTTT; CDR3 protein: CASSPPPGTGELFF